This TCR beta chain is from a study of blood T cell repertoires in COVID-19. In the study overall: COVID-19 samples from acute and convalescent phases originated in the United States, Italy and Spain. T cells, B-cell-depleted T cells, or PBMCs supplied cDNA or gDNA.

This CDR3 region has 16 residues. Trimming took off 0 bases at V and 3 bases at J, with 12 bases between the two ends. Germline V gene lookup returns CDR1 KGHDR and CDR2 SFDVKD. Study processing details: Nucleated cell counts were estimated from reference gene primer amplification. Clones were sequenced by immunoSEQ multiplex PCR, and TCRdb holds only the in-frame ones, with some missing. V, J and clone size are those of that table, while D and trimming were read from the DNA. The sample consists of 110,000 or so clones, roughly 80% of them appearing once. This chain uses TRBV24-1 with TRBJ2-3, with a weak D call TRBD2 (5 bases). The receptor was isolated from a man in his fifties with acute or convalescent COVID-19. Sample: peripheral blood. CDR3 in amino acids: CATSDLFGEGTDTQYF. The CDR3, as DNA: TGTGCCACCAGTGATTTGTTCGGCGAGGGAACAGATACGCAGTATTTT.